This paragraph covers one T cell receptor (beta chain) sequence. The sample belongs to a study of PD-1 blockade in classical Hodgkin lymphoma. Libraries were prepared by immunoSEQ multiplex PCR; TCRdb keeps only in-frame clonotypes and omits some of them. This sample has over 50,000 clones, with approximately 90% found just once. Time point defined: cycle 4 day 1 (C4D1), after around six weeks of nivolumab. Brentuximab vedotin exposure varied among the patients, all of whom had relapsed after autologous stem cell transplantation. CDR1 and CDR2 from the germline V gene are SGHAT and FQNNGV. The CDR3 runs to 13 residues. Deletions cut 0 bases from V and 6 bases from J, with 6 bases between.

This receptor was taken from a human donor with classical Hodgkin lymphoma. The chain has TRBV11-2 and TRBJ1-3; D is uncertain. The specimen was peripheral blood mononuclear cells (PBMCs), collected before the fourth cycle of nivolumab. CDR3 region: CASSLDRENTIYF. In DNA form, the CDR3 reads TGTGCCAGCAGCTTAGATCGGGAAAACACCATATATTTT.